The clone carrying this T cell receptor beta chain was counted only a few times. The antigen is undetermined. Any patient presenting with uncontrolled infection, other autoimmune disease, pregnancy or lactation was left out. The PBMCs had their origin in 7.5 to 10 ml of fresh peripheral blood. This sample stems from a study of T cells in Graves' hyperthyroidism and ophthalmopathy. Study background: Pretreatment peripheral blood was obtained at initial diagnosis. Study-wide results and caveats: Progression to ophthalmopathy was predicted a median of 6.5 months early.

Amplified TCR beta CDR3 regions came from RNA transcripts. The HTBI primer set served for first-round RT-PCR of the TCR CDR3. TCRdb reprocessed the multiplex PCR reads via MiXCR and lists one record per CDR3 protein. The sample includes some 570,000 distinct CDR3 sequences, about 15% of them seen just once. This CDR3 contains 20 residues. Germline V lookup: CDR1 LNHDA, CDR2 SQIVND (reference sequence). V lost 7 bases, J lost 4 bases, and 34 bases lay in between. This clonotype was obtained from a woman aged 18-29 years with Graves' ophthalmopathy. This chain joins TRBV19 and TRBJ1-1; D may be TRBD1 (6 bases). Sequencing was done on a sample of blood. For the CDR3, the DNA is TGTGCCAGTACCTTATTCCCCTATGCCCCCTACAGGGCCGGAGTCACTGAAGCTTTCTTT. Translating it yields CASTLFPYAPYRAGVTEAFF.